The text below deals with one T cell receptor beta chain. This clonotype came up once. There is no known antigen for this receptor. A read error may be the cause here, since a much bigger clone is one base away. The data originate from a study of T cells after yellow fever vaccination (dated by TCRdb to the late 2010s). Background for the entire study: Libraries from fractions with low cell numbers were prepared with the SMART-Seq v4 Ultra Low Input RNA kit. Bulk TCR alpha and beta repertoires were sequenced longitudinally to track T-cell clones before and after primary and booster YFV17D yellow fever vaccination. Two healthy male donors, one aged 18 to 29 and one aged 30 to 40 years, were included in the cohort. Blood was drawn at multiple timepoints before and after primary and secondary immunization, with bulk PBMC replicates and cell subsets isolated. The full study reports these points: Because abundant contaminating clonotypes from the bulk population could be contained in FACS-sorted repertoires, computational filtering was required. The secondary T-cell response was found to be weaker but faster than the primary response, with a peak reached on day 5 rather than on day 15. A small fraction of clonotypes appeared in both the CD4 and CD8 compartments, likely as a result of convergent recombination. Because only a couple of donors were included in the study, the extent to which the findings can be generalized is limited. After the booster, most clones that had expanded after primary vaccination were detected again (approximately 97% of CD4 and roughly nine tenths of CD8), suggesting broad maintenance of memory.

TCR cDNA was made using 5'RACE template switching, a step that added a universal primer site and unique molecular identifiers. Priming of cDNA synthesis was performed from both the TCR alpha and TCR beta constant segments. Library amplification involved two PCR steps, and the second step added sample barcodes and sequencing adapters. Sequencing of libraries was done on Illumina HiSeq 2500 (2x100 bp) or NovaSeq (2x150 bp). For the original study's pipeline: MIGEC handled demultiplexing of reads and collapsing into UMI consensus sequences, while MiXCR performed V(D)J alignment. Vaccine-responding clonotypes were identified with edgeR using replicate PBMC samples, with FDR below 0.01 and a log2 fold change above 5 up to day 15 being required. CD4 or CD8 identity was assigned to each bulk clonotype according to whether the clonotype was present at higher abundance in the sequenced CD4 repertoire or the sequenced CD8 repertoire. Clones were called with MiXCR by TCRdb after fastp trimmed the public reads at Q25, and only in-frame beta chains were retained. All rows with the same CDR3 protein become a single entry with the most common DNA and genes. These V and J calls derive from TCRdb rather than the authors' analysis. The sample includes some 110,000 distinct CDR3 sequences, with 6.5% to 8% observed a single time. The biggest ten clones account for 2.5% of the sample.

Sample treatment or condition, as interpreted from the label and publication: live attenuated yellow fever vaccine strain. A standard Ficoll-Paque protocol was used to isolate PBMCs from peripheral blood. Dynabeads CD4 and CD8 positive selection kits were used to isolate the CD4 and CD8 T-cell fractions. TriZol was used to extract RNA from bulk PBMCs, from CD4 and CD8 fractions, and from dextramer-positive and dextramer-negative fractions. The TCR was taken from a young man who received the YFV17D yellow fever vaccine. Sequencing was performed on CD4+ T cells sorted from PBMCs, taken 10 days after the first yellow fever vaccination.

The CDR3 is CASSLLAGGSSYDQYF. The sequenced DNA is TGCGCCAGCAGCCTCCTCGCGGGGGGTAGCTCCTACGATCAGTACTTC. Rearrangement joined TRBV5-1 to TRBJ2-7; 8 bases in between match TRBD2. From the cysteine through the phenylalanine, the CDR3 covers 16 amino acids. The sequence is cut down to CDR3 DNA, 48 bases in frame from base 1. CDR1 SGHRS and CDR2 YFSETQ are derived from the germline V gene.